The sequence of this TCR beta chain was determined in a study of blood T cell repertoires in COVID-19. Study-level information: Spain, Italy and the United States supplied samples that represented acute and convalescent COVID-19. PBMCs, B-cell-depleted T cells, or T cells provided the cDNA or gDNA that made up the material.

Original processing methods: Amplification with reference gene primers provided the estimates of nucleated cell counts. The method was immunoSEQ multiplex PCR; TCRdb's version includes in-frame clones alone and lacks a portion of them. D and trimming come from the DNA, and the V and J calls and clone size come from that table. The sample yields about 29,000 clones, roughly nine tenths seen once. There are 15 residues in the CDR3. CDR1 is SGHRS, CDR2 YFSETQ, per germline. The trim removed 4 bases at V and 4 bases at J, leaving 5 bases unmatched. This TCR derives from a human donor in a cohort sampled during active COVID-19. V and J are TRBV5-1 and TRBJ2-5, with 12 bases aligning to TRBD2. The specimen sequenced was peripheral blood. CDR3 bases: TGCGCCAGCAGCCCGACTAGCGGGGGTTCAGAGACCCAGTACTTC. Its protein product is CASSPTSGGSETQYF.